Sequencing of this T cell receptor (beta chain) was carried out in a study of blood T cell repertoires in COVID-19. Study summary: Sites across the United States, Italy and Spain contributed samples from acute and convalescent COVID-19. Nucleic acid was either cDNA or gDNA, and it came from T cells, B-cell-depleted T cells, or PBMCs.

The V gene's germline CDR1 is MNHEY and CDR2 SMNVEV (reference sequence). The CDR3 sequence is 21 residues long. Unmatched junction bases numbered 20, after V lost 3 bases and J lost 6 bases. In the study's own analysis: Reference gene primer amplification yielded estimated nucleated cell counts. Method: immunoSEQ multiplex PCR; TCRdb's copy keeps in-frame clones and lacks some. That table supplies the V and J calls and clone size; D and trimming were determined from the DNA. The table includes approximately 300,000 clones, about 84% detected once. The rearrangement links TRBV27 to TRBJ2-4; 13 bases fit TRBD2. Sequenced sample: peripheral blood. The sequence was collected from a woman aged 50 to 60 with acute or convalescent COVID-19. This CDR3 reads CASSFPLSTSGRPRGGNIQYF. DNA of the CDR3: TGTGCCAGCAGTTTCCCGCTCTCGACTAGCGGGAGGCCGAGGGGAGGAAACATTCAGTACTTC.